This T cell receptor (beta chain) was observed in a study of a mutant IDH1 vaccine in newly diagnosed glioma. Whole-study context: First vaccine doses came 4-6 weeks after radiotherapy alone, or with temozolomide cycles.

With regard to this clone: Its antigen remains unidentified.

The V gene's germline CDR1 is ENHRY and CDR2 SYGVKD. The V end lost 3 bases, the J end lost 0 bases, and 12 bases lay between the germline ends. The CDR3 totals 16 residues. Time point indicated: week 5, during vaccination. The vaccine gave 300 ug of a 20-mer mutant IDH1 peptide subcutaneously per dose. The assay was immunoSEQ multiplex PCR, and TCRdb's table has in-frame clones only and misses some. The sample carries around 52,000 clones, 78% recorded once. This TCR came from a woman aged 40 to 50 with glioma. The sample in question was PBMCs, obtained from a glioma patient whose treatment included an IDH1 peptide vaccine. V is TRBV10-3 and J is TRBJ2-1; TRBD2 is a possible D gene (5 bases). The chain's CDR3 is CAISERIGSSYNEQFF. CDR3 nucleotides: TGTGCCATCAGTGAAAGGATAGGGAGCTCCTACAATGAGCAGTTCTTC.